These 16 T cell receptor beta chains share one sample of origin, sequenced in a study of shared clonotypes between healthy human individuals (dated by TCRdb to about 2020). The library was made by the immunoSEQ multiplex PCR assay. Imported from immuneACCESS, the table was reduced by TCRdb to in-frame sequences with V and J called. These copies leave out some clones; in studies compared against another copy, an unresolved V gene accounts for under half, and the cause of the remainder is not known. Here the sample has 950,000 to 1,300,000 clones; approximately 72% occur a single time. Roughly 1.4% of the sample lies in the top ten. Material for sequencing was memory CD4+ T cells sorted from blood. The cell subset or site label, as the study defines it: CD45RA-negative fraction. Receptors were obtained from a man aged 18 to 30 in good health.

In its sample, this clone was seen once. The V and J genes are TRBV28 and TRBJ1-6, with TRBD1 matching over 9 bases. The CDR3 is made up of 13 amino acids. V shed 8 bases, J shed 9 bases, and the junction held 5 bases outside the gene matches. Germline CDR1 MDHEN, CDR2 SYDVKM. DNA for the CDR3: TGTGCCAGCCGCCGACAGGGGGGTTCACCCCTCCACTTT. Translating it yields CASRRQGGSPLHF.

The J gene is TRBJ1-2, the V gene TRBV18; possible D gene TRBD1, 5 bases. V lost 0 bases to trimming and J lost 8 bases, with 13 bases between them. Germline V gene lookup returns CDR1 KGHSH and CDR2 LQKENI. The CDR3 length is 14 residues. The CDR3 protein is CASSPPFRGDGYTF. In nucleotides, the CDR3 is TGTGCCAGCTCACCACCGTTTCGGGGGGACGGCTACACCTTC.

This rearrangement joins TRBV7-8 to TRBJ1-4, with 8 bases identical to TRBD1. V was pared by 5 bases and J by 8 bases, with 13 bases of the junction left unmatched. CDR1 is SGHVS and CDR2 is FQNEAQ in the germline V gene. This CDR3 contains 16 residues. The CDR3 DNA follows: TGTGCCAGCAGCGCCCGGTCAGGGGGCGTCGAGGAAAAACTGTTTTTT. Translating gives CASSARSGGVEEKLFF. Supplemented by reference TRBV7-8 and TRBJ1-4, the full variable domain reads GAGVSQSPRYKVAKRGQDVALRCDPISGHVSLFWYQQALGQGPEFLTYFQNEAQLDKSGLPSDRFFAERPEGSVSTLKIQRTQQEDSAVYLCASSARSGGVEEKLFFGSGTQLSVL.

This clone has more than one count but fewer than ten. The chain links TRBV6-1 to TRBJ1-5; D perhaps matches TRBD1 (5 bases). This CDR3 contains 15 residues. The germline CDR1 and CDR2 sequences are MNHNS and SASEGT. V dropped 8 bases and J dropped 1 base, with 15 bases sitting between them. CDR3 residues: CASSGAGLSNQPQHF. The CDR3, as DNA: TGTGCCAGCTCCGGGGCGGGTCTCAGCAATCAGCCCCAGCATTTT.

To note about this clone: Other DNA sequences within the sample encode an identical CDR3. The V and J genes are TRBV10-3 and TRBJ1-2; D is uncertain. The ends were cut back, 4 bases at V and 4 bases at J, with 7 bases in the middle. The CDR3 runs to 12 residues. The V gene's germline CDR1 is ENHRY and CDR2 SYGVKD. In nucleotides, the CDR3 is TGTGCCATCAGTGGGGGATCCTATGGCTACACCTTC. It encodes CAISGGSYGYTF.

A remark on this clone: The same CDR3 arises from other DNA sequences in this sample as well. V usage is TRBV19 and J usage is TRBJ1-1; D not resolved. CDR1 and CDR2 from the germline V gene are LNHDA and SQIVND (reference sequence). This CDR3 has 14 amino acids. The V and J ends lost 3 bases and 0 bases respectively, with 8 bases between them. The CDR3 spells CASSIGRLNTEAFF. The DNA of the CDR3 is TGTGCCAGTAGTATCGGCAGATTGAACACTGAAGCTTTCTTT.

The chain is built from TRBV7-8 and TRBJ2-1, with D perhaps being TRBD1 or TRBD2 (6 bases each). The CDR3 is 12 residues long. CDR1 and CDR2 from the germline V gene are SGHVS and FQNEAQ. V shed 4 bases and J shed 13 bases, with 14 bases lying between them. The CDR3 DNA sequence: TGTGCCAGCAGCTCGCAAGGGGGGCCACAGTTCTTC. The encoded protein is CASSSQGGPQFF.

The V and J genes are TRBV15 and TRBJ2-2, with D uncertain. The CDR3 covers 14 residues. Germline V gene data show CDR1 as LNHNV and CDR2 as YYDKDF (reference sequence). V was shortened by 4 bases and J by 0 bases, with 6 bases between the two germline ends. CDR3 sequence (DNA): TGTGCCACCAGCATTGTAGCGAACACCGGGGAGCTGTTTTTT. It yields the protein CATSIVANTGELFF.

The chain combines TRBV6-1 with TRBJ2-5; 8 bases map to TRBD2. This CDR3 comprises 14 residues. Germline V lookup: CDR1 MNHNS, CDR2 SASEGT. V lost 2 bases, J lost 6 bases, and 5 bases stayed unmatched. The CDR3 coding sequence is TGTGCCAGCAGTGAATTGGGCGGGGGGCAGACCCAGTACTTC. Protein sequence: CASSELGGGQTQYF.

In the case of this clone: Other DNA sequences of this sample code for an identical CDR3. This chain links TRBV18 with TRBJ2-7; possibly TRBD1 or TRBD2 for D (5 bases each). The CDR3 extends over 12 amino acids. Germline V gives CDR1 KGHSH, CDR2 LQKENI. The ends were cut back, 1 base at V and 7 bases at J, with 8 bases in the middle. CDR3 in DNA: TGTGCCAGCTCACCACAGGGACGGGAGCAGTACTTC. Translation: CASSPQGREQYF. The full variable domain, in which reference TRBV18 and TRBJ2-7 provide the parts outside the CDR3, is NAGVMQNPRHLVRRRGQEARLRCSPMKGHSHVYWYRQLPEEGLKFMVYLQKENIIDESGMPKERFSAEFPKEGPSILRIQQVVRGDSAAYFCASSPQGREQYFGPGTRLTVT.

V and J are TRBV28 and TRBJ1-3; D is possibly TRBD1 (5 bases). Deletions cut 6 bases from V and 4 bases from J, with 10 bases between. Germline V gene data show CDR1 as MDHEN and CDR2 as SYDVKM. This CDR3 has 13 amino acids. DNA of the CDR3: TGTGCCAGCAGAAGGGACGTCGGAAACACCATATATTTT. This encodes CASRRDVGNTIYF. The full variable domain, rest sourced from reference TRBV28 and TRBJ1-3, is DVKVTQSSRYLVKRTGEKVFLECVQDMDHENMFWYRQDPGLGLRLIYFSYDVKMKEKGDIPEGYSVSREKKERFSLILESASTNQTSMYLCASRRDVGNTIYFGEGSWLTVV.

The rearrangement joins TRBV11-2 to TRBJ2-1, with 13 bases lining up with TRBD2. This CDR3 is built from 19 residues. V shed 5 bases, J shed 0 bases, and the junction held 10 bases outside the gene matches. CDR1 and CDR2 (germline): SGHAT, FQNNGV. CDR3 loop: CASSPRGTSGASSYNEQFF. In DNA form, the CDR3 reads TGTGCCAGCAGCCCGCGTGGGACTAGCGGGGCGAGCTCCTACAATGAGCAGTTCTTC. The entire variable domain, with the rest obtained from reference TRBV11-2 and TRBJ2-1, is as follows: EAGVAQSPRYKIIEKRQSVAFWCNPISGHATLYWYQQILGQGPKLLIQFQNNGVVDDSQLPKDRFSAERLKGVDSTLKIQPAKLEDSAVYLCASSPRGTSGASSYNEQFFGPGTRLTVL.

The chain has TRBV21-1 and TRBJ2-3; the D call TRBD1 from the table was never checked on the DNA. TRBV21-1 is annotated as a pseudogene. The CDR3 covers 17 residues. CDR3: CASSKPLRGRKTDTQYF. The CDR3 DNA sequence: TGTGCCAGCAGCAAACCTCTCAGGGGGAGGAAAACAGATACGCAGTATTTT.

This clone was observed at least ten times. The gene calls are TRBV2 and TRBJ1-1, with a possible D match to TRBD1 (6 bases). From germline, CDR1 is SNHLY and CDR2 FYNNEI. Trimming shortened V by 9 bases and J by 5 bases, and 13 bases separated the two germline ends. This CDR3 region has 12 residues. Written as DNA, the CDR3 is TGTGCCAGTAATGGGGGGCGGACTGAAGCTTTCTTT. Protein product: CASNGGRTEAFF. Combining the CDR3 with reference TRBV2 and TRBJ1-1 gives the whole variable domain EPEVTQTPSHQVTQMGQEVILRCVPISNHLYFYWYRQILGQKVEFLVSFYNNEISEKSEIFDDQFSVERPDGSNFTLKIRSTKLEDSAMYFCASNGGRTEAFFGQGTRLTVV.

This chain joins TRBV6-1 and TRBJ1-6; a weak D match, TRBD1 (5 bases). Trimming removed 2 bases from V and 6 bases from J, with 11 bases in between. The CDR3 has 15 residues. CDR1 MNHNS and CDR2 SASEGT come from the germline V gene. The CDR3 loop reads CASSEPGLINSPLHF. Here the CDR3 DNA reads TGTGCCAGCAGTGAACCGGGACTGATTAATTCACCCCTCCACTTT.

This chain uses TRBV27 with TRBJ2-7, with D perhaps matching TRBD2 (5 bases). V dropped 2 bases and J dropped 3 bases, with 17 bases sitting between them. The germline V gene has CDR1 MNHEY and CDR2 SMNVEV (reference sequence). The CDR3 covers 16 residues. This CDR3 is CASSLASSGSIYEQYF. The CDR3 DNA reads TGTGCCAGCAGTTTAGCCTCGAGCGGATCCATCTACGAGCAGTACTTC.